This TCR beta chain stems from a study of blood T cell repertoires in COVID-19. The wider study: Both acute and convalescent COVID-19 samples were obtained from the United States, Italy and Spain.

Measured with immunoSEQ multiplex PCR; TCRdb has only the in-frame clones, and not every one. The data contain about 190,000 clones, over 75% of them seen just once; the ten biggest clones take up roughly 14%. Input material: peripheral blood. The clonotype comes from a man between 45 and 60 years old who had recovered from COVID-19.

Here the CDR3 DNA reads TGTGCCAGCAGTTACGGGCTAGCGTTTTCCTACAATGAGCAGTTCTTC. Translation gives CASSYGLAFSYNEQFF. The chain recombines TRBV6-2 or TRBV6-3 with TRBJ2-1; D perhaps matches TRBD2 (6 bases). Germline CDR1 is MNHEY and CDR2 is SVGEGT. Trimming shortened V by 2 bases and J by 1 base, and 12 bases separated the two germline ends. This CDR3 contains 16 residues.